This T cell receptor beta chain was documented in a study of blood T cell repertoires in COVID-19. For the study at large: Spain, Italy and the United States supplied samples that represented acute and convalescent COVID-19. The analysed material was cDNA or gDNA that came from T cells, B-cell-depleted T cells, or PBMCs.

CDR3 length equals 16 residues. Germline CDR1 is SGHDT and CDR2 is YYEEEE. V lost 4 bases to trimming and J lost 3 bases; unmatched junction nucleotides: 8. Original processing methods: Amplification of reference gene primers was used by the study to estimate nucleated cell counts. Produced via immunoSEQ multiplex PCR; TCRdb's table is partial and in-frame only. V and J calls and clone size follow that table, whereas D and trimming were derived from the DNA. The table lists about 110,000 clones, approximately 80% of them singletons. The receptor's source is a woman aged 80 or older with active or convalescent COVID-19. This chain joins TRBV5-6 and TRBJ2-2; 8 bases agree with TRBD1. The specimen sequenced was peripheral blood. CDR3 in amino acids: CASSPGQDRHTGELFF. CDR3 nucleotide sequence: TGTGCCAGCAGCCCGGGACAGGACAGGCACACCGGGGAGCTGTTTTTT.